These T cell receptor beta chains were read from a single sample in a study of T cells in Graves' hyperthyroidism and ophthalmopathy. TCRdb itself ran the multiplex PCR reads through MiXCR, one entry per CDR3 protein. The sample records about 510,000 distinct CDR3 sequences, 14% being singletons. The material sequenced was blood. These receptors all stem from a woman in her 40s with Graves' hyperthyroidism. Each CDR3 is given with its conserved first and last residue. The D gene is left open where the match is weak. A clone size is listed for some rows: how often the clone was seen (once, few, many), or a class if it is expanded.

NA	TRBD2	TRBJ2-3	TRBV28	TGTGCCAGCACCCCCTTCCTACTAGCGGGAGTGGCCACAGATACGCAGTATTTT	CASTPFLLAGVATDTQYF
NA	NA	TRBJ1-1	TRBV5-1	TGCGCCAGCAGGGATGACAGAGAAGCTTTCTTT	CASRDDREAFF
many	NA	TRBJ2-7	TRBV30	TGTGCCTGGGAGCACGGGTCCTACGAGCAGTACTTC	CAWEHGSYEQYF
once	NA	TRBJ2-3	TRBV20-1	TGCAGTCCGAGAGCAGATACGCAGTATTTT	CSPRADTQYF
many	TRBD1	TRBJ1-2	TRBV20-1	TGCAGTGCTCTTATCCAGCAGGGGGCGCTTGGCTACACCTTC	CSALIQQGALGYTF
few	TRBD1	TRBJ2-2	TRBV2	TGTGCCAGCAGCAGAAGGGACAGGGACACCGGGGAGCTGTTTTTT	CASSRRDRDTGELFF
many	NA	TRBJ2-7	TRBV2	TGTGCCAGCAGTGACCCGTTAGGCGGCTACTCCTACGAGCAGTACTTC	CASSDPLGGYSYEQYF
few	NA	TRBJ1-2	TRBV9	TGTGCCAGCAGCGCCCCATATGGCTACACCTTC	CASSAPYGYTF
NA	TRBD1	TRBJ2-4	TRBV19	TGTGCCAGTAGTAAAACGGGACAGGGAGATTCTGGGGGCATTCAGTACTTC	CASSKTGQGDSGGIQYF
many	NA	TRBJ1-2	TRBV10-3	TGTGCCACCCGAGACAGCACTAACTATGGCTACACCTTC	CATRDSTNYGYTF
many	NA	TRBJ1-2	TRBV20-1	TGCAGTGCTAGAGATCGGTCAGACTTCTATGGCTACACCTTC	CSARDRSDFYGYTF
many	NA	TRBJ2-5	TRBV28	TGTGCCAGCTCCTTAGGGGGGCAGGGGCAAGAGACCCAGTACTTC	CASSLGGQGQETQYF
few	NA	TRBJ1-3	TRBV7-2	TGTGCCAGCAGCTCCAGGACATCAGCCATCTCTGGAAACACCATATATTTT	CASSSRTSAISGNTIYF
many	NA	TRBJ2-7	TRBV29-1	TGCAGCGTGCAGGGGACGAGCTCCTACGAGCAGTACTTC	CSVQGTSSYEQYF
many	TRBD1	TRBJ1-2	TRBV28	TGTGCCAGCAGTCCGAACTACGGGACAGGGACTGGCTACACCTTC	CASSPNYGTGTGYTF
few	TRBD1	TRBJ2-5	TRBV5-1	TGCTCCAGCAGCTTGTCCGGGACAGGGTATGAGGAGACCCAGTACTTC	CSSSLSGTGYEETQYF
NA	TRBD1	TRBJ1-3	TRBV10-3	TGTGCCATCAGTGAGTCTAGGACAGGGGGTTCTGGAAACACCATATATTTT	CAISESRTGGSGNTIYF
NA	NA	TRBJ2-1	TRBV9	TGTGCCAGCAGCGATAGCGGAGGGGACTACAATGAGCAGTTCTTC	CASSDSGGDYNEQFF
NA	TRBD1	TRBJ2-3	TRBV28	TGTGCCAGCAGTACCCCAGGGGGCCGTACAGATACGCAGTATTTT	CASSTPGGRTDTQYF
few	NA	TRBJ2-5	TRBV10-3	TGTGCCATAGGACCGAACCAAGAGACCCAGTACTTC	CAIGPNQETQYF